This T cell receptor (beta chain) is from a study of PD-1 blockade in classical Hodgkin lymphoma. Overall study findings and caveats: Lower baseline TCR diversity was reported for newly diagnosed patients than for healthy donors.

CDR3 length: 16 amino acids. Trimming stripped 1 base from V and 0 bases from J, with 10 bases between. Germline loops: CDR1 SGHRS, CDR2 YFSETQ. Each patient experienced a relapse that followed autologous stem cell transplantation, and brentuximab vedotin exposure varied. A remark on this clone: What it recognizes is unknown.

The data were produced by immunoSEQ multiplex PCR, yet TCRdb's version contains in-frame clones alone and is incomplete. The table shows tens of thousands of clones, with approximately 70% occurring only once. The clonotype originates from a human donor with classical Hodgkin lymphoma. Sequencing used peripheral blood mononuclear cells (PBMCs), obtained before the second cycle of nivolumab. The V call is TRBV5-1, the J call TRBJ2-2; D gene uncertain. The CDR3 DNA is TGCGCCAGCAGCTTGTTGGGCCGATCGAACACCGGGGAGCTGTTTTTT. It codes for CASSLLGRSNTGELFF.